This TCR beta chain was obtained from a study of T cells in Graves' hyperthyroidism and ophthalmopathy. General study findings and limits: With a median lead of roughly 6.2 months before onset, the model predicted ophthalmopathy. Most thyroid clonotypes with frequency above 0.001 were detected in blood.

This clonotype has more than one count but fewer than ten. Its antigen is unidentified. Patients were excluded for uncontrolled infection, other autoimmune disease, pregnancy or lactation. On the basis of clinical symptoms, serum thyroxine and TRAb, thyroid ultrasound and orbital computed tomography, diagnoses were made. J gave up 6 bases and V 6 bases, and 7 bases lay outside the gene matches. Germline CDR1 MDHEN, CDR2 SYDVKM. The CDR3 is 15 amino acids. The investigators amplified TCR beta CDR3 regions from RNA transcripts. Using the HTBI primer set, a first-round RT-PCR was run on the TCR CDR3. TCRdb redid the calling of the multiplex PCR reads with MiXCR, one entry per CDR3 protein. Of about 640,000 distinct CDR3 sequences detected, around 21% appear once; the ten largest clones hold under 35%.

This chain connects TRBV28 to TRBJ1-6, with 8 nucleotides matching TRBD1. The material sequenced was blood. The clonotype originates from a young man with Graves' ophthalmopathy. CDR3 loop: CASRPSDRGNSPLHF. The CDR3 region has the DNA TGTGCCAGCAGACCCTCAGACAGGGGTAATTCACCCCTCCACTTT.